A selection of T cell receptor beta chains follows, all from one sample in a study of blood T cell repertoires in COVID-19. Assay: immunoSEQ multiplex PCR; the TCRdb copy retains only in-frame clones and omits some. This table holds about 270,000 clones, roughly 90% found once. The sample was PBMCs or T cells enriched from blood (not recorded which). These receptors originate from a woman in her thirties or forties with acute COVID-19. Both conserved end residues are part of each CDR3. The D gene is left open where the match is weak. Part of the rows lack a size; the others show once, few, many or a class for expanded clones.

j_call d_call clone_size v_call cdr3_aa cdr3_nt
TRBJ1-2 TRBD1 once TRBV27 CASQGAYGYTF TGTGCCAGCCAGGGGGCGTATGGCTACACCTTC
TRBJ2-7 TRBD2 NA TRBV19 CASSGTSLHEQYF TGTGCCAGTAGTGGGACTAGCCTCCACGAGCAGTACTTC
TRBJ2-1 NA NA TRBV30 CAWSGQYNEQFF TGTGCCTGGAGTGGACAGTACAATGAGCAGTTCTTC
TRBJ1-2 NA NA TRBV7-9 CASIRLGGLAGGYTF TGTGCCAGCATTCGGCTCGGGGGACTTGCAGGTGGCTACACCTTC
TRBJ2-3 TRBD1 NA TRBV6-6 CASSKGQGVRDTQYF TGTGCCAGCAGCAAAGGACAGGGTGTCAGGGATACGCAGTATTTT
TRBJ1-2 NA NA TRBV10-3 CAIRGGDHYGYTF TGTGCCATCAGGGGGGGGGACCACTATGGCTACACCTTC
TRBJ2-1 TRBD2 NA TRBV19 CASSYGLAGGPYNEQFF TGTGCCAGTAGTTACGGACTAGCGGGAGGGCCCTACAATGAGCAGTTCTTC
TRBJ2-7 NA NA TRBV12-5 CASLSCEQYF TGTGCTAGCCTATCTTGTGAGCAGTACTTC
TRBJ1-2 NA few TRBV5-1 CASSLGSETANYGYTF TGCGCCAGCAGCTTGGGGTCTGAGACAGCTAACTATGGCTACACCTTC
TRBJ2-7 TRBD1 NA TRBV25-1 CASSDTGTAGYEQYF TGTGCCAGCAGTGATACCGGGACAGCCGGCTACGAGCAGTACTTC
TRBJ1-6 NA NA TRBV18 CASSPNRAQGPNSPLHF TGTGCCAGCTCACCAAACCGGGCCCAGGGGCCTAATTCACCCCTCCACTTT
TRBJ2-7 NA NA TRBV27 CASSLSSGTYEQYF TGTGCCAGCAGTTTATCGAGTGGTACCTACGAGCAGTACTTC
TRBJ1-2 NA NA TRBV7-2 CASSLEGGGYGYTF TGTGCCAGCAGCTTAGAGGGAGGGGGCTATGGCTACACCTTC
TRBJ1-2 TRBD1 NA TRBV5-4 CASSRGTGNNYGYTF TGTGCCAGCAGCCGGGGGACAGGGAATAACTATGGCTACACCTTC
TRBJ2-1 TRBD2 NA TRBV10-3 CATKSGAGGTNNEQFF TGTGCCACCAAGTCGGGGGCGGGAGGCACAAACAATGAGCAGTTCTTC
TRBJ2-7 TRBD1 NA TRBV29-1 CSVEDGQGANYEQYF TGCAGCGTTGAAGATGGACAGGGGGCCAACTACGAGCAGTACTTC
TRBJ1-1 NA NA TRBV6-5 CASTKGQGTEAFF TGTGCCAGCACCAAAGGGCAGGGCACTGAAGCTTTCTTT
TRBJ1-2 TRBD1 NA TRBV6-6 CASSRTVPGQGVGYTF TGTGCCAGCAGTCGAACCGTCCCGGGACAGGGGGTTGGCTACACCTTC
TRBJ2-5 TRBD2 many TRBV24-1 CATMASGGFQETQYF TGTGCCACCATGGCCAGCGGGGGGTTCCAAGAGACCCAGTACTTC
TRBJ2-7 TRBD2 few TRBV18 CASSPSRTSGGYEQYF TGTGCCAGCTCACCATCCCGGACTAGCGGAGGCTACGAGCAGTACTTC
TRBJ2-3 NA NA TRBV19 CASSQLGQGTDTQYF TGTGCCAGTAGTCAGTTGGGGCAGGGGACGGATACGCAGTATTTT
TRBJ1-6 NA NA TRBV15 CATSREDGGARHF TGTGCCACCAGCAGAGAGGACGGAGGGGCCCGCCACTTT
TRBJ2-4 TRBD2 NA TRBV28 CASSLTSGGNIQYF TGTGCCAGCAGTTTGACTAGCGGAGGGAACATTCAGTACTTC
TRBJ1-2 TRBD1 NA TRBV3-1/TRBV3-2 CASSQVYGDRASGYTF TGTGCCAGCAGCCAAGTGTACGGCGACAGGGCATCTGGCTACACCTTC
TRBJ2-5 NA NA TRBV30 CAWTRQVIQETQYF TGTGCCTGGACCCGACAGGTTATCCAAGAGACCCAGTACTTC
TRBJ2-3 NA NA TRBV30 CALTGEGYSTDTQYF TGTGCCCTCACGGGTGAGGGCTATTCCACAGATACGCAGTATTTT
TRBJ2-5 NA NA TRBV11-2 CASSSRRGRQETQYF TGTGCCAGCAGCTCCCGGCGGGGACGTCAAGAGACCCAGTACTTC
TRBJ2-6 NA once TRBV9 CASSPGSSGANVLTF TGTGCCAGCAGCCCCGGTTCCTCTGGGGCCAACGTCCTGACTTTC
TRBJ2-2 TRBD1 NA TRBV5-1 CASSPNPDRGLNTGELFF TGCGCCAGCAGCCCCAACCCCGACAGGGGGCTTAACACCGGGGAGCTGTTTTTT
TRBJ1-5 TRBD1 NA TRBV7-2 CASSLEGASNQPQHF TGTGCCAGCAGCTTAGAGGGGGCTAGCAATCAGCCCCAGCATTTT